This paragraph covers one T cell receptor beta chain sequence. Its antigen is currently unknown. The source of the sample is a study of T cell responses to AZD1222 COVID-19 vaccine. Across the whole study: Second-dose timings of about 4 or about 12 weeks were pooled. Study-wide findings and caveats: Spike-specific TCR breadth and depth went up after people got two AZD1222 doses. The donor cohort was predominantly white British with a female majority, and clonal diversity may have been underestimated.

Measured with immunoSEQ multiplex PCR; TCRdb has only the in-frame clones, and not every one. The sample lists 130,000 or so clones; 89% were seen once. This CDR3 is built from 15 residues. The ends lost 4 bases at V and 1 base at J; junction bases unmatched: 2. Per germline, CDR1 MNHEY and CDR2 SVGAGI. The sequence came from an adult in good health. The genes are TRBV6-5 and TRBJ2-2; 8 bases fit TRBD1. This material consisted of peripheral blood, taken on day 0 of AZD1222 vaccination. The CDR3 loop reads CASSFTGGNTGELFF. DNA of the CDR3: TGTGCCAGCAGTTTTACAGGGGGGAACACCGGGGAGCTGTTTTTT.